The TCR beta chain described here comes from a study of T and B cells in COVID-19 patients. Whole-study findings and limits: Few blood samples existed from mildly ill patients during symptoms or early in severe cases.

This CDR3 is 14 amino acids long. Trimming shortened V by 4 bases and J by 7 bases, and 15 bases separated the two germline ends. TRB rearrangements were amplified by multiplex PCR with BIOMED2 TRB-A/B primers. One entry per CDR3 protein results from TCRdb running MiXCR on the multiplex PCR reads. The sample lists around 30,000 distinct CDR3 sequences; about 30% were seen once. From blood, about 240-550 ng of genomic DNA served as TRB template. Note on this clonotype: Its cognate antigen is unknown.

Sample: blood. This clonotype originated in a human donor who had recovered from COVID-19. The chain uses TRBV5-3 and TRBJ2-1, with D unresolved. TRBV5-3 is classed as an ORF, of uncertain function. The CDR3 protein is CARSRPRTGNEQFF. In nucleotides, the CDR3 is TGTGCCAGAAGCCGGCCTAGGACGGGTAATGAGCAGTTCTTC.